This TCR beta chain was retrieved from a study of early T cells in non-severe SARS-CoV-2 infection. In TCRdb, the 5' RACE reads were re-called with MiXCR into one record per CDR3 protein. The data show tens of thousands of distinct CDR3 sequences, 9% to 9.5% seen once. This clonotype was detected many times. This CDR3 has 14 amino acids. Trimming stripped 4 bases from V and 4 bases from J, with 13 bases between. Germline V gives CDR1 LGHDT, CDR2 YNNKEL (reference sequence). V gene TRBV3-1 combines with J gene TRBJ1-2, with D hard to call. Sequenced input: whole blood. The sequence was obtained from an adult who was a healthcare worker with PCR-confirmed SARS-CoV-2 infection or an uninfected control (not recorded which). CDR3 in DNA: TGTGCCAGCAGCCCGGGAGGAGAAGGCTATGGCTACACCTTC. Encoded protein: CASSPGGEGYGYTF.